This T cell receptor (beta chain) was identified in a study of blood T cell repertoires in COVID-19. As for the study in general: Samples came from the United States, Italy and Spain, spanning acute and convalescent COVID-19. Sources were T cells, B-cell-depleted T cells, or PBMCs; the material itself was cDNA or gDNA.

Trimming cost V 4 bases and J 0 bases; bases outside gene matches: 8. Per the germline V gene, CDR1 is MNHEY and CDR2 is SVGEGT. The CDR3 runs to 16 residues. This clone was seen only a few times. Authors' analysis steps: Researchers report that nucleated cell counts were estimated from reference gene primer amplification. Measured with immunoSEQ multiplex PCR; TCRdb has only the in-frame clones, and not every one. V and J calls and clone size are given by that table; D and trimming were obtained from the DNA. The top ten hold around 7.5% of the sample, which has 200,000 to 300,000 clones, roughly 80% seen once. The Seattle site enrolled patients during active infection and followed them longitudinally.

This sequence was found in a woman at least 80 years old with COVID-19, enrolled during active disease. Sequenced input: peripheral blood. This chain joins TRBV6-2 or TRBV6-3 and TRBJ2-7; TRBD2 matches 8 bases. The CDR3 DNA is TGTGCCAGCAGTTTCCCGCTAGCGGGTAGCTCCTACGAGCAGTACTTC. It translates to CASSFPLAGSSYEQYF.